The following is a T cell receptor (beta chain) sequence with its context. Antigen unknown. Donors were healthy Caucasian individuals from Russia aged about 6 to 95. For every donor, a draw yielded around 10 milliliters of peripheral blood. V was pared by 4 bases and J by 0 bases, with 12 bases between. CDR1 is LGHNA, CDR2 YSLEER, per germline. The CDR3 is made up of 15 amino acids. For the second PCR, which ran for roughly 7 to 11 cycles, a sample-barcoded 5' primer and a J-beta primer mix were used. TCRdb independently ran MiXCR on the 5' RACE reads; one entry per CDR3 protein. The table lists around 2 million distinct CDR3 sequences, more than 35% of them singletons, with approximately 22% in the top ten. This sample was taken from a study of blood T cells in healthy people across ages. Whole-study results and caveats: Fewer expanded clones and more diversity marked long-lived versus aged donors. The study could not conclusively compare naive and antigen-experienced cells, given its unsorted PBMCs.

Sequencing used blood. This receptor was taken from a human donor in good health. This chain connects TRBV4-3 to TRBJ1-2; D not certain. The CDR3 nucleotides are TGCGCCAGCAGCCTTTGGGCCACTACTAACTATGGCTACACCTTC. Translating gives CASSLWATTNYGYTF.